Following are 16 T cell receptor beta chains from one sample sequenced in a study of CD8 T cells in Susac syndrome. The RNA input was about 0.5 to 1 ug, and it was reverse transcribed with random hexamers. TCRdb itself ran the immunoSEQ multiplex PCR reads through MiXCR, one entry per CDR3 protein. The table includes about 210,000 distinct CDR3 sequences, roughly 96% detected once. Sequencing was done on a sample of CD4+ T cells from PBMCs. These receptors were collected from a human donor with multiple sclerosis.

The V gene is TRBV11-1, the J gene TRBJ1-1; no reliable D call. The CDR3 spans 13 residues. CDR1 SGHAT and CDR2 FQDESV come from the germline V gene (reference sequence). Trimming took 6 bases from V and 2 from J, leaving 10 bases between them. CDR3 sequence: CASRARINTEAFF. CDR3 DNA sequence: TGTGCCAGCAGGGCACGGATCAACACTGAAGCTTTCTTT.

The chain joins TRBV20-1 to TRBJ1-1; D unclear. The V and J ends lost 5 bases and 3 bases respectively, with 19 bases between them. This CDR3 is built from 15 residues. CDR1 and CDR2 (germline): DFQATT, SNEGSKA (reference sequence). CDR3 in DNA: TGCAGTGCTCCCCCCTCCGGATCTGGGGACACTGAAGCTTTCTTT. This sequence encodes CSAPPSGSGDTEAFF.

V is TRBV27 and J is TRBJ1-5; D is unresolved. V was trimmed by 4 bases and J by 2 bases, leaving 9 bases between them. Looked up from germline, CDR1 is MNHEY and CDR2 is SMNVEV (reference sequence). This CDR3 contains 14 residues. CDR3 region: CASSYGVGNQPQHF. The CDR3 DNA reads TGTGCCAGCAGTTACGGGGTTGGCAATCAGCCCCAGCATTTT.

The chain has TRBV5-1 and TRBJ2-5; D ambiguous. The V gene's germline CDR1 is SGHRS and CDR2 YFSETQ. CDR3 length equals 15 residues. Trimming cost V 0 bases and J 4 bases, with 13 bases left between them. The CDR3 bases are TGCGCCAGCAGCTTGGCCGGGTTTTCAGCAGAGACCCAGTACTTC. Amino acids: CASSLAGFSAETQYF.

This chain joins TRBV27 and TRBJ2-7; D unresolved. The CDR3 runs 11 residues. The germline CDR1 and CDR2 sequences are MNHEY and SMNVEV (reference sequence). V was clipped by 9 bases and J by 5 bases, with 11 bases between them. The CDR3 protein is CARKYSHEQYF. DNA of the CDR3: TGTGCCAGGAAGTATTCCCACGAGCAGTACTTC.

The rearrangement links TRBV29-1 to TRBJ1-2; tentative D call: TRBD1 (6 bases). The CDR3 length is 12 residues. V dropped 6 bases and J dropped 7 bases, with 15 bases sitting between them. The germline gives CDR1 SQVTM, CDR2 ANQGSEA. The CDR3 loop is CSVSPGVGGYTF. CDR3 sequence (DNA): TGCAGCGTGAGCCCAGGGGTGGGTGGCTACACCTTC.

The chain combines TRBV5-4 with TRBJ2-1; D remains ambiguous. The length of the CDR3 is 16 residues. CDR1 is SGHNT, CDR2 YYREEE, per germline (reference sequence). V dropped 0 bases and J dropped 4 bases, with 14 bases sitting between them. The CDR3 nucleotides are TGTGCCAGCAGCTTGGCCAACCAGCCTCCTTACAATGAGCAGTTCTTC. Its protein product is CASSLANQPPYNEQFF.

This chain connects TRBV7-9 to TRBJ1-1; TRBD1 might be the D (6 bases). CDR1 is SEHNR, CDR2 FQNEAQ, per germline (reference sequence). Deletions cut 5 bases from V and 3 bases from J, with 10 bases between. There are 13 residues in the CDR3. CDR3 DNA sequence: TGTGCCAGCAGCAAGAGGGGGTACACTGAAGCTTTCTTT. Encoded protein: CASSKRGYTEAFF. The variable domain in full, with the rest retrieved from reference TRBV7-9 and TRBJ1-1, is DTGVSQNPRHKITKRGQNVTFRCDPISEHNRLYWYRQTLGQGPEFLTYFQNEAQLEKSRLLSDRFSAERPKGSFSTLEIQRTEQGDSAMYLCASSKRGYTEAFFGQGTRLTVV.

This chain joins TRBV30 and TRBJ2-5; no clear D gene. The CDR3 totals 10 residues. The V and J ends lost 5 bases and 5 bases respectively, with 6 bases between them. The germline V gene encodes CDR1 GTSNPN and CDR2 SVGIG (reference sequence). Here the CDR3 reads CAWGRETQYF. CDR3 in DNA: TGTGCCTGGGGGCGGGAGACCCAGTACTTC.

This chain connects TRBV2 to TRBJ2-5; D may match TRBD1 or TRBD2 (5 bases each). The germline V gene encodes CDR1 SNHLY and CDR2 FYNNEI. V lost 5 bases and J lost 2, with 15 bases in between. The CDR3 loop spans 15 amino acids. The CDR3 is CASSHRTGKQETQYF. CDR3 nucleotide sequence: TGTGCCAGCAGTCACAGGACTGGAAAACAAGAGACCCAGTACTTC.

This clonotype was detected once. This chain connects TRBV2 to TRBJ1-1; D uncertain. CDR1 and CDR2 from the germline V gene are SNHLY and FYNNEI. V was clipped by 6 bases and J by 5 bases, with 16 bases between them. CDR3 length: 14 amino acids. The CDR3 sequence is CASSDRSEGTEAFF. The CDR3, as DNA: TGTGCCAGCAGCGATCGATCTGAGGGAACTGAAGCTTTCTTT.

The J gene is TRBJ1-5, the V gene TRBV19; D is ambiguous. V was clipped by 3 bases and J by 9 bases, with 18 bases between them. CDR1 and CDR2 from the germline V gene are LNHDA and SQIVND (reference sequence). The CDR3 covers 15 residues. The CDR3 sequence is CASSMIDGHRRPQHF. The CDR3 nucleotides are TGTGCCAGTAGTATGATAGATGGGCACCGGCGGCCCCAGCATTTT.

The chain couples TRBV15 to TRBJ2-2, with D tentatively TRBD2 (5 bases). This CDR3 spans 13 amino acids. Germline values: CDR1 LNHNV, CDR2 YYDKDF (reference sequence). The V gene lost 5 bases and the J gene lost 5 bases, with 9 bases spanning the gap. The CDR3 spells CATSFRGTGELFF. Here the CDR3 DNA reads TGTGCCACCAGCTTTCGGGGAACCGGGGAGCTGTTTTTT.

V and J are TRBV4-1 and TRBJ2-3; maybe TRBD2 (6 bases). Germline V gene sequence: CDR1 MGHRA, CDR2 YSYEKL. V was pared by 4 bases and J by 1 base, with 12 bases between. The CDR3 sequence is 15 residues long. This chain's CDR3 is CASSPGDRGTDTQYF. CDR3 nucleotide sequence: TGCGCCAGCAGCCCGGGGGACCGAGGCACAGATACGCAGTATTTT.

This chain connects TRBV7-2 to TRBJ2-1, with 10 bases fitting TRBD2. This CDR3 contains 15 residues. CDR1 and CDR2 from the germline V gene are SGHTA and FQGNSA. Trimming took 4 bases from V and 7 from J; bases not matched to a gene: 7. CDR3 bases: TGTGCCAGCAGCTCACTAGCGGGAAATCGTAATGAGCAGTTCTTC. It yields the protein CASSSLAGNRNEQFF.

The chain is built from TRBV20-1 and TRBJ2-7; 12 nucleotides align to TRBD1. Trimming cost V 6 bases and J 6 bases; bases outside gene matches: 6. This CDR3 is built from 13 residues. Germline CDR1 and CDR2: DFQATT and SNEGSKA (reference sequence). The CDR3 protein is CSARDRGPSEQYF. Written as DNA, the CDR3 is TGCAGTGCCCGGGACAGGGGGCCTTCCGAGCAGTACTTC.